These 2 T cell receptor beta chains share one sample of origin, sequenced in a study of blood T cell repertoires in COVID-19 (dated by TCRdb to about 2020). The method was the immunoSEQ multiplex PCR assay. Drawn from immuneACCESS, this table holds only the in-frame rearrangements with V and J called that TCRdb kept. Clones are partly lost; checked studies trace under half to an unresolved V gene and leave the rest unexplained. The sample table contains about 200,000 clones; only one count was recorded for roughly 87% of them. 2% to 2.5% of the sample rests with the top ten. The sequencing input was PBMCs or T cells enriched from blood (not recorded which). These receptors were obtained from a woman aged 40 to 55 with acute COVID-19.

V is TRBV3-1 (or the pseudogene TRBV3-2) and J is TRBJ2-1; D unresolved. Trimming stripped 6 bases from V and 1 base from J, with 16 bases between. Germline loops: CDR1 LGHDT, CDR2 YNNKEL (reference sequence). The CDR3 totals 16 residues. CDR3 sequence: CASRQTEFVSYNEQFF. The CDR3 DNA sequence: TGTGCCAGCAGGCAAACGGAGTTTGTGTCCTACAATGAGCAGTTCTTC.

The rearrangement joins TRBV1 to TRBJ2-5; the table calls TRBD2, which could not be checked here. TRBV1 is deemed a pseudogene. This CDR3 region has 19 residues. CDR3 loop: CTSRALEREGSLGQETQYF. The CDR3 coding sequence is TGCACCAGCCGCGCCCTCGAGCGGGAGGGAAGTCTTGGCCAAGAGACCCAGTACTTC.